This T cell receptor beta chain is from a study of blood T cell repertoires in COVID-19. This CDR3 spans 13 amino acids. The ends were cut back, 7 bases at V and 1 base at J, with 9 bases in the middle. Germline assignment: CDR1 LNHDA and CDR2 SQIVND (reference sequence). The repertoire was sequenced with immunoSEQ multiplex PCR; TCRdb's copy has only in-frame clones and lacks some. The sample carries 44,000 or so clones, approximately 87% recorded once. The sequence came from a human donor in a cohort sampled during active COVID-19. Sequencing was carried out using peripheral blood. This sequence joins TRBV19 and TRBJ2-3; D possibly corresponds to TRBD2 (5 bases). The CDR3 spells CASKVEGTDTQYF. DNA for the CDR3: TGTGCCAGTAAGGTGGAGGGCACAGATACGCAGTATTTT.